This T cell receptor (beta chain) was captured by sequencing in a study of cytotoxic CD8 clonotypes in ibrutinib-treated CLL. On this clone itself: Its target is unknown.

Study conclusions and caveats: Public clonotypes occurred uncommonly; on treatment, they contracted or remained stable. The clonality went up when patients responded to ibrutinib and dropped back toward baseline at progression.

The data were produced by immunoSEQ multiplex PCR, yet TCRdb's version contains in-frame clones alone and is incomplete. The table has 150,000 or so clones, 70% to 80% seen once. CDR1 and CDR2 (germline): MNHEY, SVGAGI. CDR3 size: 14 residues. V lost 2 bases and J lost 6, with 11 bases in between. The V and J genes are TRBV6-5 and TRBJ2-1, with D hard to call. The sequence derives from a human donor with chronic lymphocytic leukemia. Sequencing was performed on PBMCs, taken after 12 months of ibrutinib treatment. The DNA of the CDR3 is TGTGCCAGCAGTTACGATCCCCTCAGCAATGAGCAGTTCTTC. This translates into CASSYDPLSNEQFF.